The T cell receptor beta chain described here comes from a study of blood T cell repertoires in COVID-19 (dated by TCRdb to 2020 to 2022). With respect to the entire study: Collaborator samples came from the United States, Italy and Spain and covered acute and convalescent phases of COVID-19. Deeply sampled blood TCRbeta repertoires from subjects exposed to, actively infected with, or recovered from COVID-19 were included in the dataset. The samples were drawn from the first 160 participants of the ongoing ImmuneRACE study and from 1,200 or so subjects provided by 6 global collaborators. The repertoires were made available in a free public database intended to serve as a resource for research on the immune response to SARS-CoV-2. Nearly every sample came with metadata listing a de-identified subject ID, COVID-19 status, age in years and sex. The prospective study material was composed of cDNA or gDNA derived from T cells, B-cell-depleted T cells, or PBMCs. Where available, HLA class I and class II types were taken from metadata supplied by the sample provider and were not determined by assay-based typing. General study outcomes and caveats: The amount of clinical and demographic metadata varied by source and participant and was provided uncurated.

The immunoSEQ Assay, a bias-controlled multiplex PCR, was used to amplify TCRbeta CDR3 regions from genomic DNA. Turning to the authors' computational methods: Within the assay, amplification of reference gene primers was used to estimate how many nucleated cells each sample contained. To quantify the absolute abundance of each unique TCRbeta CDR3 rearrangement, sequence reads were collapsed and filtered. For each sample, productive Simpson clonality was calculated as the square root of Simpson's diversity index over productive rearrangements. TCRdb carries this immuneACCESS record with in-frame sequences only. Its versions omit some clonotypes, under half of them owing to an unresolved V gene in the studies checked, with the rest unexplained. V, J and clone size reflect that table, while D and trimming were determined from the DNA. In all, the sample holds about 130,000 clones, and roughly 86% of those were seen once. The top ten constitute roughly 10% of the sample.

Points on this clone: The antigen it recognizes is unknown. No much larger clonotype is one base removed from it; base qualities were not supplied.

At one collaborating source in Seattle, patients were enrolled during active infection and were followed longitudinally through the course of disease. Each collaborating institution followed its own protocols to collect whole blood in K2EDTA tubes. Collaborator samples were shipped for TCRbeta analysis as frozen whole blood, isolated PBMCs, or DNA extracted from either sample type. The CDR3 goes from the cysteine to the phenylalanine over 16 residues. The entry retains the CDR3 DNA only, 48 bases that are in frame from base 1. Clipping removes 3 bases from V and 5 bases from J, with 7 as the unmatched junction base count. CDR1 MGHRA and CDR2 YSYEKL are derived from the germline V gene.

Rearrangement joined TRBV4-1 to TRBJ2-2, and 9 junctional nucleotides match TRBD1. The sample consisted of peripheral blood. This clonotype was sampled from a woman in her 70s with COVID-19, enrolled during active disease. For the CDR3, the sequence is CASSQATGGRTGELFF. The DNA sequence is TGCGCCAGCAGCCAGGCCACAGGGGGCCGGACCGGGGAGCTGTTTTTT.